This T cell receptor beta chain was sequenced during a study of cytomegalovirus exposure and HLA in healthy donors. Remarks on this clone: Its target is not known.

The PCR used 60 Vbeta and 13 Jbeta primers. In the study's own analysis: Later analysis identified 80 million to 90 million unique TCR beta chains, some 10 million shared. Assay: immunoSEQ multiplex PCR; the TCRdb copy retains only in-frame clones and omits some. The DNA gave D and trimming, while V, J and clone size come from that table. The listing contains about 150,000 clones. Trimming took 9 bases from V and 11 from J, leaving 17 bases between them. Germline loops: CDR1 LNHDA, CDR2 SQIVND (reference sequence). The CDR3 loop spans 12 amino acids. Study-level points and caveats: Earlier analysis looked at TCR beta V segments, and most were productive about 87% or about 30% of the time. Another analysis was done later, and it associated more than 15,000 TCR beta sequences with HLA alleles at 0.05 false discovery rate.

The sequenced material came from PBMCs. The chain combines TRBV19 with TRBJ1-5; D might be TRBD1 (5 bases). The sequence was collected from a woman in her 50s in good health and CMV-seronegative. CDR3 in amino acids: CARTAGRIAQHF. The CDR3 DNA reads as TGTGCCAGGACAGCAGGGCGCATAGCCCAGCATTTT.